This TCR beta chain comes out of a study of shared clonotypes between healthy human individuals. Using immunoSEQ multiplex PCR, the repertoire was profiled, and TCRdb retains in-frame clones only, with some absent. This table has over 2 million clones, 85% to 95% appearing once. The CDR3 loop spans 13 amino acids. V dropped 6 bases and J dropped 8 bases, with 11 bases sitting between them. Looked up from germline, CDR1 is MDHEN and CDR2 is SYDVKM. This clone was detected a few times. This rearrangement joins TRBV28 to TRBJ1-6; D not certain. The clonotype was recovered from a man aged 18 to 30 in good health. Sequencing input: naive CD4+ T cells sorted from blood. The subset denotes: CD45RA+ positively selected. The DNA for the CDR3 is TGTGCCAGCAGCTCTACTGAGTATTCACCCCTCCACTTT. Protein sequence: CASSSTEYSPLHF.